This T cell receptor (beta chain) is drawn from a study of T cells in Graves' hyperthyroidism and ophthalmopathy. Study-level background: The blood sample was taken at first diagnosis, before treatment began.

Whole-study findings and limits: In the blood, most expanded thyroid clonotypes above 0.001 appeared as well.

Amplified regions were TCR beta CDR3 sequences from RNA transcripts. Researchers ran a first-round RT-PCR on the TCR CDR3 using the HTBI primer set. In TCRdb, the multiplex PCR reads were re-called with MiXCR into one record per CDR3 protein. Of 500,000 to 750,000 distinct CDR3 sequences in the sample, 13% to 15% are singletons; the top ten hold around 7%. Exclusion followed for patients with uncontrolled infection, other autoimmune disease, pregnancy or lactation. A word on this clonotype: Antigen: not known.

This CDR3 is built from 18 residues. V lost 5 bases and J lost 2; bases outside the gene matches: 5. Germline CDR1 and CDR2: SGHTA and FQGNSA. The genes are TRBV7-2 and TRBJ2-2; 16 bases line up with TRBD2. The receptor's source is a woman between 18 and 29 years old with Graves' ophthalmopathy. Sequenced sample: blood. CDR3 DNA: TGTGCCAGCAGCCCGGGACTAGCGGGAGGGCCAAACACCGGGGAGCTGTTTTTT. It specifies CASSPGLAGGPNTGELFF.